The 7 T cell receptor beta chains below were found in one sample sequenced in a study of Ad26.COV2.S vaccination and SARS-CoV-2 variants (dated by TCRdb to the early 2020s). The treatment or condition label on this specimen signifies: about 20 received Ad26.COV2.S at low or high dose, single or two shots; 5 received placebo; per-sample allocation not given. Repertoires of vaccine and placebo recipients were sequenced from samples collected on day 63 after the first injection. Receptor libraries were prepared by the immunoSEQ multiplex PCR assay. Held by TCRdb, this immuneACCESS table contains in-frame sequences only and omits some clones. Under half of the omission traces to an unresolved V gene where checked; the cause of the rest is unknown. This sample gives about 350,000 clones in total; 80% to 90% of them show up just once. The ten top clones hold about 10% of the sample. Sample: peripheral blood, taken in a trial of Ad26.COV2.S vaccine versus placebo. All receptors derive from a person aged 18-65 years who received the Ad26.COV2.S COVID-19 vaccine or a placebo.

CDR3 region: CASSHTLAPGYNEQFF. The CDR3 DNA sequence: TGTGCCAGCAGCCACACCCTAGCGCCTGGTTACAATGAGCAGTTCTTC. The chain carries TRBV7-9 and TRBJ2-1, with D possibly TRBD2 on 6 matching bases. V was shortened by 5 bases and J by 4 bases, with 18 bases between the two germline ends. The CDR3 contains 16 residues. Germline assignment: CDR1 SEHNR and CDR2 FQNEAQ (reference sequence). Full variable domain (remainder filled in from reference TRBV7-9 and TRBJ2-1): DTGVSQNPRHKITKRGQNVTFRCDPISEHNRLYWYRQTLGQGPEFLTYFQNEAQLEKSRLLSDRFSAERPKGSFSTLEIQRTEQGDSAMYLCASSHTLAPGYNEQFFGPGTRLTVL.

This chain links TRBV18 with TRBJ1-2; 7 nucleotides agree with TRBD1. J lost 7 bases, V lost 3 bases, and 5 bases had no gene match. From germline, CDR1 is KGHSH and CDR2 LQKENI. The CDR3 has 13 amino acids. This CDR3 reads CASSPGTETGYTF. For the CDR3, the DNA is TGTGCCAGCTCACCCGGGACAGAGACTGGCTACACCTTC.

The CDR3 DNA reads as TGTGCCAGCAGCTTAATCCAGGGAATAGGGGGCACAGATACGCAGTATTTT. Translating gives CASSLIQGIGGTDTQYF. The rearrangement joins TRBV7-9 to TRBJ2-3; the D gene is possibly TRBD1 (5 bases). V was pared by 2 bases and J by 1 base, with 16 bases between. Germline V gene data show CDR1 as SEHNR and CDR2 as FQNEAQ (reference sequence). This CDR3 spans 17 amino acids.

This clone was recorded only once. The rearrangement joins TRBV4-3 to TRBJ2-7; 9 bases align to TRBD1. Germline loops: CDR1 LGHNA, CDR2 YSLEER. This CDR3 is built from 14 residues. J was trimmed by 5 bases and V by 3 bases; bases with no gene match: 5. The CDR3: CASSHGTGRNEQYF. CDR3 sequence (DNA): TGCGCCAGCAGCCACGGGACAGGGAGGAACGAGCAGTACTTC.

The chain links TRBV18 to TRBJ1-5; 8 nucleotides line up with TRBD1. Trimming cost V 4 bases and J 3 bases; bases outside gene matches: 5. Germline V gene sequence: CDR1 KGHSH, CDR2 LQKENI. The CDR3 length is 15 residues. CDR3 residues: CASSHRDRNNQPQHF. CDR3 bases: TGTGCCAGCTCACACCGGGACAGGAACAATCAGCCCCAGCATTTT.

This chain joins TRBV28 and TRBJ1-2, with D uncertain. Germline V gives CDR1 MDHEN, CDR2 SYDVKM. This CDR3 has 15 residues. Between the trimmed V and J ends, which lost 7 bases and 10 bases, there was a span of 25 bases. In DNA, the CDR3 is TGTGCCAGCACCGAACTGGCGGAGACACCCCGCGTCTACACCTTC. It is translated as CASTELAETPRVYTF.

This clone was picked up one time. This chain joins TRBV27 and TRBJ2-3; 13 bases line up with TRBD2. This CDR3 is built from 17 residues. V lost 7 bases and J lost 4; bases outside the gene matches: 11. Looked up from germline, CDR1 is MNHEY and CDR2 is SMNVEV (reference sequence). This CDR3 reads CASTSPGLAGRPDTQYF. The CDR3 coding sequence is TGTGCCAGCACCAGTCCGGGACTAGCGGGGAGGCCAGATACGCAGTATTTT.